One and the same sample provided the 21 T cell receptor beta chains below, sequenced in a study of T-cell reconstitution after alpha-beta-depleted transplantation in children. Construction of the TCRbeta library involved unique molecular identifiers. TCRdb analysed the PCR reads with MiXCR anew, one entry per CDR3 protein. The sample consists of some 220,000 distinct CDR3 sequences, approximately 11% of them appearing once. This sample comprised PBMCs, obtained before TCRalphabeta/CD19-depleted stem cell transplant. These receptors all stem from a child less than two years old with acute myeloid leukemia, due to receive a stem cell transplant.

Concerning this clonotype: The junction departs from the called germline gene at one end, perhaps through a read error. The J gene is TRBJ2-7, the V gene TRBV7-9; 11 nucleotides agree with TRBD2. The CDR3 consists of 15 residues. CDR1 is SEHNR, CDR2 FQNEAQ, per germline (reference sequence). The CDR3 bases are TGTGCCAGCAGCCCACGACTAGCGGGGTCCTCCGAGCAGTACTTC. Its protein product is CASSPRLAGSSEQYF.

This clonotype showed up many times. The CDR3 nucleotides read TGTGCCAGCGGGGAGGGCCAAACAGATACGCAGTATTTT. Protein: CASGEGQTDTQYF. V gene TRBV2 combines with J gene TRBJ2-3; TRBD2 aligns across 7 bases. The CDR3 sequence is 13 residues long. V shed 8 bases, J shed 3 bases, and the junction held 5 bases outside the gene matches. Per the germline V gene, CDR1 is SNHLY and CDR2 is FYNNEI.

This clonotype was counted at least ten times. This chain joins TRBV6-2 or TRBV6-3 and TRBJ2-1; perhaps TRBD1 as D (6 bases). Germline CDR1 MNHEY, CDR2 SVGEGT. V lost 4 bases to trimming and J lost 3 bases, with 13 bases between them. The length of the CDR3 is 15 residues. Here the CDR3 DNA reads TGTGCCAGCAGTTCCGGACAGCGAATCTACAATGAGCAGTTCTTC. This encodes CASSSGQRIYNEQFF.

The chain employs TRBV29-1 and TRBJ1-3; D remains unclear. The CDR3 is 12 amino acids. Deletions cut 4 bases from V and 0 bases from J, with 4 bases between. CDR1 and CDR2 from the germline V gene are SQVTM and ANQGSEA. This CDR3 reads CSVGTSGNTIYF. The CDR3 coding sequence is TGCAGCGTTGGGACCTCTGGAAACACCATATATTTT.

There are a few counts of this clonotype. V usage is TRBV2 and J usage is TRBJ2-2; a possible D gene is TRBD2 (5 bases). CDR1 is SNHLY and CDR2 is FYNNEI in the germline V gene. V lost 1 base to trimming and J lost 6 bases, with 9 bases between them. This CDR3 comprises 14 residues. The CDR3 bases are TGTGCCAGCAGTGAAGAACAGCGGTCCGGGGAGCTGTTTTTT. Its translation: CASSEEQRSGELFF.

In its sample, this clonotype was seen many times. The chain uses TRBV5-1 and TRBJ2-4; D gene unclear. Germline loops: CDR1 SGHRS, CDR2 YFSETQ. The CDR3 has 14 residues. The V and J ends lost 2 bases and 8 bases respectively, with 14 bases between them. DNA for the CDR3: TGCGCCAGCAGCTTTACATCGCAAGTGGACATTCAGTACTTC. Residues: CASSFTSQVDIQYF.

This chain uses TRBV14 with TRBJ1-4; a possible D gene is TRBD1 (5 bases). This CDR3 contains 16 residues. Germline-derived CDR1 and CDR2 are SGHDN and FVKESK. Trimming pared 2 bases from V and 8 bases from J, leaving 18 bases between. Written as DNA, the CDR3 is TGTGCCAGCAGCCAAAGCCCGGGACTTCAATGGGAAAAACTGTTTTTT. Translating gives CASSQSPGLQWEKLFF.

This clonotype occurred many times. CDR3 protein: CASSAGPSNEKLFF. The DNA for the CDR3 is TGCGCCAGCAGCGCGGGACCCTCTAATGAAAAACTGTTTTTT. The V gene is TRBV5-1, the J gene TRBJ1-4; D is possibly TRBD1 (5 bases). With 4 bases removed from V and 3 bases from J, the gap between germline ends came to 10 bases. CDR3 size: 14 residues. The V gene's germline CDR1 is SGHRS and CDR2 YFSETQ.

This clonotype was observed at least ten times. The CDR3 nucleotides are TGTGCCAGCAGCCTGACTAGCGGGAACGCTGAGCAGTTCTTC. This encodes CASSLTSGNAEQFF. The chain uses TRBV3-1 and TRBJ2-1; 11 bases align to TRBD2. Unmatched junction bases numbered 5, after V lost 4 bases and J lost 9 bases. The CDR3 runs 14 residues. Per the germline V gene, CDR1 is LGHDT and CDR2 is YNNKEL (reference sequence).

At least ten counts were recorded for this clonotype. The gene calls are TRBV20-1 and TRBJ1-2; D might be TRBD1 (6 bases). V shed 5 bases and J shed 6 bases, with 16 bases lying between them. CDR3 length: 13 amino acids. Germline V gene sequence: CDR1 DFQATT, CDR2 SNEGSKA (reference sequence). Here the CDR3 DNA reads TGCAGTGCTGCTGGGGGGGGCAGAAATGGCTACACCTTC. As protein: CSAAGGGRNGYTF.

This clonotype was seen only a few times. The V and J genes are TRBV6-5 and TRBJ2-7, with a weak D call TRBD2 (6 bases). The V gene lost 2 bases and the J gene lost 7 bases, with 18 bases spanning the gap. The CDR3 has 15 amino acids. The germline V gene has CDR1 MNHEY and CDR2 SVGAGI. CDR3 residues: CASSYDMRAEGEQYF. The CDR3 DNA sequence: TGTGCCAGCAGTTACGACATGAGGGCGGAGGGGGAGCAGTACTTC.

The chain recombines TRBV20-1 with TRBJ2-7, with a weak D call TRBD1 (5 bases). V was clipped by 5 bases and J by 6 bases, with 17 bases between them. The CDR3 runs to 13 residues. The V gene's germline CDR1 is DFQATT and CDR2 SNEGSKA (reference sequence). CDR3 loop: CSALSGQFREQYF. The CDR3 bases are TGCAGTGCTCTCTCCGGACAATTCCGCGAGCAGTACTTC.

J is TRBJ2-1 and V is TRBV5-8; D might be TRBD2 (6 bases). V was trimmed by 4 bases and J by 8 bases, leaving 25 bases between them. This CDR3 is built from 17 residues. Germline V gives CDR1 SGHTS, CDR2 YDEGEE. The CDR3 coding sequence is TGTGCCAGCAGCAGGTCTAGCGTAGGGAGGTCGATGCATGAGCAGTTCTTC. As protein: CASSRSSVGRSMHEQFF.

This clonotype was seen at least ten times. The J gene is TRBJ2-3, the V gene TRBV24-1; D call uncertain. The V and J ends lost 3 bases and 2 bases respectively, with 8 bases between them. Germline-derived CDR1 and CDR2 are KGHDR and SFDVKD. The CDR3 totals 14 residues. The CDR3 region is CATSDKVYTDTQYF. CDR3 DNA: TGTGCCACCAGTGATAAGGTGTACACAGATACGCAGTATTTT.

This clonotype came up many times. The DNA for the CDR3 is TGCGCCAGCAGCCAAGGGACCGTGTACCAAGAGACCCAGTACTTC. This encodes CASSQGTVYQETQYF. The chain is built from TRBV5-1 and TRBJ2-5; D might be TRBD1 or TRBD2, each matching 5 bases. V lost 4 bases and J lost 0, with 13 bases in between. Germline V lookup: CDR1 SGHRS, CDR2 YFSETQ. The CDR3 is 15 residues long.

There are many counts of this clonotype. This rearrangement joins TRBV7-9 to TRBJ2-2; 7 positions match TRBD1. Trimming cost V 7 bases and J 6 bases; bases outside gene matches: 11. From germline, CDR1 is SEHNR and CDR2 FQNEAQ (reference sequence). This CDR3 spans 15 amino acids. In DNA, the CDR3 is TGTGCCAGCACTTCAAACCCGACAGGGTCCGGGGAGCTGTTTTTT. Translated: CASTSNPTGSGELFF.

The chain couples TRBV10-3 to TRBJ2-2; possible D gene TRBD1, 6 bases. V shed 6 bases and J shed 1 base, with 15 bases lying between them. This CDR3 comprises 16 residues. CDR1 ENHRY and CDR2 SYGVKD come from the germline V gene. CDR3 in DNA: TGTGCCATCAGAGACCAAGACAGGTTGAACACCGGGGAGCTGTTTTTT. Encoded protein: CAIRDQDRLNTGELFF.

This clonotype was seen at least ten times. The rearrangement joins TRBV15 to TRBJ2-2; D perhaps matches TRBD2 (5 bases). The CDR3 consists of 13 residues. With 3 bases removed from V and 6 bases from J, the gap between germline ends came to 8 bases. CDR1 is LNHNV and CDR2 is YYDKDF in the germline V gene (reference sequence). DNA for the CDR3: TGTGCCACCAGCAGTCAGAGGGCCGGGGAGCTGTTTTTT. The encoded protein is CATSSQRAGELFF.

The sample holds many counts of this clonotype. The chain recombines TRBV7-6 with TRBJ1-1; D uncertain. The CDR3 has 13 residues. Germline assignment: CDR1 SGHVS and CDR2 FNYEAQ. V was trimmed by 4 bases and J by 1 base, leaving 7 bases between them. The CDR3 bases are TGTGCCAGCAGCTCGCTGTGGAACACTGAAGCTTTCTTT. Residues: CASSSLWNTEAFF.

There are many counts of this clonotype. The chain links TRBV28 to TRBJ1-4; D gene unclear. This CDR3 has 11 amino acids. Trimming left V 5 bases short and J 7 bases short, with 5 bases between. CDR1 is MDHEN and CDR2 is SYDVKM in the germline V gene. Here the CDR3 reads CASSGSEKLFF. The CDR3 nucleotides are TGTGCCAGCAGTGGCAGTGAAAAACTGTTTTTT.

This clonotype was detected ten times or more. V gene TRBV5-1 combines with J gene TRBJ1-1; 7 positions agree with TRBD1. V lost 1 base, J lost 7 bases, and 4 bases stayed unmatched. This CDR3 spans 13 amino acids. Germline CDR1 SGHRS, CDR2 YFSETQ. The CDR3 reads CASSLIQGVEAFF. The CDR3 DNA reads as TGCGCCAGCAGCTTGATCCAGGGGGTTGAAGCTTTCTTT.